Listed below are T cell receptor beta chains from one sample, sequenced in a study of blood T cell repertoires in COVID-19. The repertoire was sequenced with immunoSEQ multiplex PCR; TCRdb's copy has only in-frame clones and lacks some. The sample lists about 180,000 clones, 75% to 80% occurring once. Sequencing was done on a sample of peripheral blood. All receptors come from a woman in her 70s with acute or convalescent COVID-19. The CDR3 runs from the conserved cysteine through the conserved F or W. The order of the fields is clone size, J gene, D gene, V gene, CDR3 DNA, CDR3 protein. A D gene is named only where the DNA matches it firmly. Size is omitted from some rows. Given values are once, few, many or a class for expanded clones.

clone size: -
J gene: TRBJ1-1
D gene: -
V gene: TRBV15
CDR3 DNA: TGTGCCACCAGCAGAGATTATACAGCGAACACTGAAGCTTTCTTT
CDR3 protein: CATSRDYTANTEAFF

clone size: few
J gene: TRBJ2-3
D gene: TRBD1
V gene: TRBV18
CDR3 DNA: TGTGCCAGCTCCCCGGGACAGGGTAGCACAGATACGCAGTATTTT
CDR3 protein: CASSPGQGSTDTQYF

clone size: -
J gene: TRBJ2-1
D gene: TRBD2
V gene: TRBV30
CDR3 DNA: TGTGCCTGGAGTTCCGGGACTAGGGTCTACAATGAGCAGTTCTTC
CDR3 protein: CAWSSGTRVYNEQFF

clone size: few
J gene: TRBJ2-7
D gene: -
V gene: TRBV19
CDR3 DNA: TGTGCCAGTAGTATCATGTTTAGGACTTTCAACGAGCAGTACTTC
CDR3 protein: CASSIMFRTFNEQYF

clone size: -
J gene: TRBJ1-2
D gene: -
V gene: TRBV5-1
CDR3 DNA: TGCGCCAGCAGCTTGGAGGACAGTGACTATGGCTACACCTTC
CDR3 protein: CASSLEDSDYGYTF

clone size: -
J gene: TRBJ2-7
D gene: -
V gene: TRBV2
CDR3 DNA: TGTGCCAGCAGTGCCCGGGACATCAGAGACTCCTACGAGCAGTACTTC
CDR3 protein: CASSARDIRDSYEQYF

clone size: -
J gene: TRBJ1-4
D gene: TRBD1
V gene: TRBV29-1
CDR3 DNA: TGCAGCGTTGAGGGGACAGGGGGGAGTGAAAAACTGTTTTTT
CDR3 protein: CSVEGTGGSEKLFF

clone size: -
J gene: TRBJ1-1
D gene: TRBD1
V gene: TRBV2
CDR3 DNA: TGTGCCAGCAGGAGGGGACAGGGGGCGACTGAAGCTTTCTTT
CDR3 protein: CASRRGQGATEAFF

clone size: once
J gene: TRBJ1-4
D gene: TRBD1
V gene: TRBV30
CDR3 DNA: TGTGCCTGGAAACAGGGGGCGGCTAATGAAAAACTGTTTTTT
CDR3 protein: CAWKQGAANEKLFF

clone size: -
J gene: TRBJ2-2
D gene: TRBD1
V gene: TRBV10-3
CDR3 DNA: TGTGCCATCAGTGCTAGACAGGGGAACACCGGGGAGCTGTTTTTT
CDR3 protein: CAISARQGNTGELFF

clone size: -
J gene: TRBJ2-1
D gene: TRBD2
V gene: TRBV6-2/TRBV6-3
CDR3 DNA: TGTGCCAGCAGTGGTGACCTGGGACTAGCGGGAGAAAACAATGAGCAGTTCTTC
CDR3 protein: CASSGDLGLAGENNEQFF

clone size: -
J gene: TRBJ2-7
D gene: TRBD1
V gene: TRBV29-1
CDR3 DNA: TGCAGCGTTCGAAGACAGGGGGCCTACGAGCAGTACTTC
CDR3 protein: CSVRRQGAYEQYF

clone size: once
J gene: TRBJ2-7
D gene: TRBD1
V gene: TRBV12-3/TRBV12-4
CDR3 DNA: TGTGCCAGCAGCCGACAGGGGGCATACGAGCAGTACTTC
CDR3 protein: CASSRQGAYEQYF

clone size: -
J gene: TRBJ1-2
D gene: -
V gene: TRBV19
CDR3 DNA: TGTGCCAGTAGTATTGGGCGGGTGAACTATGGCTACACCTTC
CDR3 protein: CASSIGRVNYGYTF